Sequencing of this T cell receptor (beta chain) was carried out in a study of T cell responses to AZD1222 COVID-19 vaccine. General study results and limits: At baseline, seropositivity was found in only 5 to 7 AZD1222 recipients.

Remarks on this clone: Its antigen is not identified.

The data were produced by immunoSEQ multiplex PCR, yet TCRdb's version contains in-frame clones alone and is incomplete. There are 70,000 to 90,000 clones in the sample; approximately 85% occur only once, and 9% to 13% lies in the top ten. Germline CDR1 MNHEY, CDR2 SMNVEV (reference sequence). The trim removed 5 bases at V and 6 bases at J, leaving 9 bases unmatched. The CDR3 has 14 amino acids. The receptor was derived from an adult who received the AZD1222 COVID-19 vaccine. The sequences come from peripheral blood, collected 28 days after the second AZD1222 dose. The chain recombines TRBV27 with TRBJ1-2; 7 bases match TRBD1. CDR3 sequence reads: CASSPWGGGDGYTF. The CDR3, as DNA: TGTGCCAGCAGTCCCTGGGGAGGGGGCGATGGCTACACCTTC.